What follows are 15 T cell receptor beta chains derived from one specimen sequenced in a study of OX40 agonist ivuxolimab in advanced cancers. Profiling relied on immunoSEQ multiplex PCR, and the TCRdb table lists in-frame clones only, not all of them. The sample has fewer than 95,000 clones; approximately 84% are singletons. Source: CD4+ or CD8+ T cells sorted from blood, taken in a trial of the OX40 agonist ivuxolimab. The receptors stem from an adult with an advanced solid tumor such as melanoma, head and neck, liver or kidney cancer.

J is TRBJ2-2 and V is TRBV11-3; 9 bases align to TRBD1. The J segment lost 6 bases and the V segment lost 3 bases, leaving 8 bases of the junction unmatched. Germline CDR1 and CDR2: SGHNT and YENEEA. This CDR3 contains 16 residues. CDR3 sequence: CASSFTGGADPGELFF. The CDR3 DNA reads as TGTGCCAGCAGCTTCACAGGGGGCGCGGATCCCGGGGAGCTGTTTTTT.

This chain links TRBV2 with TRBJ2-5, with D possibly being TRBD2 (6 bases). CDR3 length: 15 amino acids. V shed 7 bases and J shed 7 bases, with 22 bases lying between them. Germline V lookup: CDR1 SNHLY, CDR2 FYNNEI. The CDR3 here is CASMPIRARGGTQYF. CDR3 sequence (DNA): TGTGCCAGCATGCCTATCCGAGCGAGGGGAGGGACCCAGTACTTC.

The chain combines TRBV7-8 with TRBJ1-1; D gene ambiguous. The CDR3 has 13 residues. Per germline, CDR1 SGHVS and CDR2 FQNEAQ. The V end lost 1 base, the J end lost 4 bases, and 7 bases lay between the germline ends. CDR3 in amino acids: CASSLGWSTEAFF. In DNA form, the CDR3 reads TGTGCCAGCAGCTTAGGTTGGTCCACTGAAGCTTTCTTT.

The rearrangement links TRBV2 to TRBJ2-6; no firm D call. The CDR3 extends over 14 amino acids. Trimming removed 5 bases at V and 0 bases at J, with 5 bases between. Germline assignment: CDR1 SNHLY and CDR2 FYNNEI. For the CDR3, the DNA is TGTGCCAGCAGTTTGAGCTCTGGGGCCAACGTCCTGACTTTC. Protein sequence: CASSLSSGANVLTF.

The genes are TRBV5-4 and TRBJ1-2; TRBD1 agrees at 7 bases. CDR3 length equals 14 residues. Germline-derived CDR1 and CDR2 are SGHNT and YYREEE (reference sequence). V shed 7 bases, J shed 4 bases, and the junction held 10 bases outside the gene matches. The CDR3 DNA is TGTGCCAGCCATGACAGGGTTTCAGGCTATGGCTACACCTTC. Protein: CASHDRVSGYGYTF.

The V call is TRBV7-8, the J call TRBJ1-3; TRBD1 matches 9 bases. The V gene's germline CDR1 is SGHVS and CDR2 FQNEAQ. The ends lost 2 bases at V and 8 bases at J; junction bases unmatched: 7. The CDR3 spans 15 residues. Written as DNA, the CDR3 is TGTGCCAGCAGCTTACTAGGACAGGGGTTAGACACCATATATTTT. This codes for CASSLLGQGLDTIYF.

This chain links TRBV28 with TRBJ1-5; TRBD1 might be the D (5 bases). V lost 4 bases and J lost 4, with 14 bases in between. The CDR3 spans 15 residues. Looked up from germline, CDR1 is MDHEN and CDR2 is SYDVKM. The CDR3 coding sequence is TGTGCCAGCAGTTCCCCCAAATCAGGGAATCAGCCCCAGCATTTT. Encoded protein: CASSSPKSGNQPQHF. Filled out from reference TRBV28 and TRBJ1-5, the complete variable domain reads DVKVTQSSRYLVKRTGEKVFLECVQDMDHENMFWYRQDPGLGLRLIYFSYDVKMKEKGDIPEGYSVSREKKERFSLILESASTNQTSMYLCASSSPKSGNQPQHFGDGTRLSIL.

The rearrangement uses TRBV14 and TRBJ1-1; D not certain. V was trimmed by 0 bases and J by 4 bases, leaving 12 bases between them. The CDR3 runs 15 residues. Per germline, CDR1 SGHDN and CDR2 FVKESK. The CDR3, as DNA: TGTGCCAGCAGCCAAGATCGTCCGGGTCCCACTGAAGCTTTCTTT. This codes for CASSQDRPGPTEAFF.

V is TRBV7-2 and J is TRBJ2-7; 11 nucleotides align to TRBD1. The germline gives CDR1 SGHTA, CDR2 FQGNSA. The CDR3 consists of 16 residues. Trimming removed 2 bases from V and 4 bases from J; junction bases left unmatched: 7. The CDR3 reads CASSLRTGQGAYEQYF. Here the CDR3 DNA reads TGTGCCAGCAGCTTAAGGACCGGACAGGGGGCTTACGAGCAGTACTTC.

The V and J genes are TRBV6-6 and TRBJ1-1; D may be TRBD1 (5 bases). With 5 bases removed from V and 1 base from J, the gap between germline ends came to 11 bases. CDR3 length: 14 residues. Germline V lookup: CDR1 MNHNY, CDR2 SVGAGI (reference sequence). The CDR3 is CASSPGDRNTEAFF. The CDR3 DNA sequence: TGTGCCAGCAGTCCGGGGGATAGGAACACTGAAGCTTTCTTT.

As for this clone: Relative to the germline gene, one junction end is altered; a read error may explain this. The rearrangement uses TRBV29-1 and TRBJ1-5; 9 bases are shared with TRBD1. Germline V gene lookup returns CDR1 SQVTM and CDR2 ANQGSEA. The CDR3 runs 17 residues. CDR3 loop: CSVQEHTSTGGFQPQHF. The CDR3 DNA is TGCAGCGTTCAAGAACACACTTCGACAGGGGGGTTTCAGCCCCAGCATTTT.

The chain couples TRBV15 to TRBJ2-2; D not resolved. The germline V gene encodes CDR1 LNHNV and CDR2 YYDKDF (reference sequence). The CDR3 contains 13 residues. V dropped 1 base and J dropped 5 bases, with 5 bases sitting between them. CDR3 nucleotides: TGTGCCACCAGCAGAGGTTTGACCGGGGAGCTGTTTTTT. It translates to CATSRGLTGELFF.

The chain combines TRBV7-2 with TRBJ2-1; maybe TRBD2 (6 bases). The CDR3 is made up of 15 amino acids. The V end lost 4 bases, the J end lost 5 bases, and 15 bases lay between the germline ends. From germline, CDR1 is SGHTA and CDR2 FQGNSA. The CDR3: CASSSFAVADNEQFF. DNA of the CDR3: TGTGCCAGCAGCTCCTTCGCGGTAGCGGACAATGAGCAGTTCTTC.

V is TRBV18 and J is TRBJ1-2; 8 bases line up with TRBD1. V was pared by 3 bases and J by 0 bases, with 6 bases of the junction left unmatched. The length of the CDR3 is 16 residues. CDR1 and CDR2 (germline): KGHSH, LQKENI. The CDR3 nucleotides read TGTGCCAGCTCACCTGGACAGGGTTCTTCTAACTATGGCTACACCTTC. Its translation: CASSPGQGSSNYGYTF.

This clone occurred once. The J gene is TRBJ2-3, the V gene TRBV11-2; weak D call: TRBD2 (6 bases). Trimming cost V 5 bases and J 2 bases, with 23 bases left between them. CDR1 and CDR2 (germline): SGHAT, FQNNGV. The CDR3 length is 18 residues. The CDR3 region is CASSPPLSWRGNTDTQYF. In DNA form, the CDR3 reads TGTGCCAGCAGCCCGCCCTTGTCCTGGCGGGGTAACACAGATACGCAGTATTTT. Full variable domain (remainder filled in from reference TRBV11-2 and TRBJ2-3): EAGVAQSPRYKIIEKRQSVAFWCNPISGHATLYWYQQILGQGPKLLIQFQNNGVVDDSQLPKDRFSAERLKGVDSTLKIQPAKLEDSAVYLCASSPPLSWRGNTDTQYFGPGTRLTVL.